The next 29 T cell receptor beta chains were all read from a single sample in a study of T cells expressing NK-cell markers. TCRdb re-called the 5' RACE reads and gives one entry per CDR3 protein, without DNA. Its listing shows some 600,000 distinct CDR3 sequences. The sequenced sample consisted of blood T cells: a sorted CD56 or NKG2C T cell subset, CD4+ or CD8+ T cells, or bulk PBMC T cells (not recorded which). Receptors originate from a man between 18 and 35 years old in good health.

The chain has TRBV12-3 or TRBV12-4 and TRBJ2-1; TCRdb selects TRBD2, and the lack of DNA leaves this call unchecked. The length of the CDR3 is 19 residues. CDR3 sequence: CASSLDFSLAGSSYNEQFF.

The V gene is TRBV27, the J gene TRBJ2-6; checking the TCRdb D call of TRBD1 is not possible without DNA. CDR3 length: 18 residues. Germline V gene lookup returns CDR1 MNHEY and CDR2 SMNVEV (reference sequence). The CDR3 loop reads CASSLKDRGWAGANVLTF.

V gene TRBV11-2 combines with J gene TRBJ2-1. Germline assignment: CDR1 SGHAT and CDR2 FQNNGV. The CDR3 contains 15 residues. This CDR3 reads CASMSSATIYNEQFF.

The chain is built from TRBV12-3 or TRBV12-4 and TRBJ2-1; TCRdb picks TRBD1, but there is no DNA to check that call. There are 16 residues in the CDR3. The CDR3 here is CASRSGGGGVDNEQFF.

The rearrangement joins TRBV20-1 to TRBJ1-2; the TCRdb D gene call, TRBD1, has no DNA to confirm it. Germline CDR1 is DFQATT and CDR2 is SNEGSKA (reference sequence). The CDR3 is made up of 11 amino acids. The CDR3 protein is CSAAGDNGYTF.

The rearrangement joins TRBV2 to TRBJ2-3; TCRdb reports TRBD1, a call that lacks DNA to check it against. Germline values: CDR1 SNHLY, CDR2 FYNNEI. CDR3 size: 14 residues. CDR3 residues: CASIPGIIADTQYF. Filled out from reference TRBV2 and TRBJ2-3, the complete variable domain reads EPEVTQTPSHQVTQMGQEVILRCVPISNHLYFYWYRQILGQKVEFLVSFYNNEISEKSEIFDDQFSVERPDGSNFTLKIRSTKLEDSAMYFCASIPGIIADTQYFGPGTRLTVL.

The rearrangement uses TRBV12-3 or TRBV12-4 and TRBJ2-5; TCRdb returns TRBD1, unconfirmable since there is no DNA. CDR3 length: 12 amino acids. This chain's CDR3 is CASSFSRDRLYF.

The chain links TRBV28 to TRBJ1-3. Per the germline V gene, CDR1 is MDHEN and CDR2 is SYDVKM. This CDR3 spans 15 amino acids. CDR3 protein: CASSLSRLYGNTIYF.

The V and J genes are TRBV20-1 and TRBJ2-3; TCRdb lists TRBD2, though no DNA is available to test this call. From germline, CDR1 is DFQATT and CDR2 SNEGSKA (reference sequence). This CDR3 is built from 17 residues. Here the CDR3 reads CSARDILAGGSTDTQYF.

The chain uses TRBV12-3 or TRBV12-4 and TRBJ2-1; the TCRdb D gene call, TRBD2, has no DNA to confirm it. This CDR3 contains 15 residues. The CDR3 sequence is CASRTTSGEYNEQFF.

The chain combines TRBV2 with TRBJ2-3; TCRdb selects TRBD1, and the lack of DNA leaves this call unchecked. From germline, CDR1 is SNHLY and CDR2 FYNNEI. This CDR3 comprises 15 residues. The CDR3 reads CASSEQGAQTDTQYF. Together with reference TRBV2 and TRBJ2-3, the CDR3 gives the full variable domain: EPEVTQTPSHQVTQMGQEVILRCVPISNHLYFYWYRQILGQKVEFLVSFYNNEISEKSEIFDDQFSVERPDGSNFTLKIRSTKLEDSAMYFCASSEQGAQTDTQYFGPGTRLTVL.

This CDR3 reads CASSLQGIYGYTF. The chain joins TRBV12-3 or TRBV12-4 to TRBJ1-2; lacking DNA, the TRBD1 call made by TCRdb goes unchecked. This CDR3 region has 13 residues.

This chain uses TRBV11-1 with TRBJ2-1; the D call of TRBD2 rests on TCRdb alone, since no DNA is present to check it. This CDR3 has 18 residues. CDR1 and CDR2 (germline): SGHAT, FQDESV (reference sequence). This chain's CDR3 is CASSLGLGLAGKYNEQFF.

The genes are TRBV12-3 or TRBV12-4 and TRBJ2-1; TCRdb's D call, TRBD2, is unchecked because there is no DNA. This CDR3 is 14 amino acids long. Here the CDR3 reads CASSFSTRVDEQFF.

V gene TRBV24-1 combines with J gene TRBJ2-1; TCRdb proposes TRBD2, but this gene call is untestable without DNA. Germline V gene data show CDR1 as KGHDR and CDR2 as SFDVKD. This CDR3 comprises 13 residues. CDR3: CATAKTIASEQFF.

The V and J genes are TRBV20-1 and TRBJ2-3; the TCRdb call, TRBD1, lacks DNA for checking. Per germline, CDR1 DFQATT and CDR2 SNEGSKA (reference sequence). The CDR3 totals 14 residues. The CDR3 protein is CSAREGTGTDTQYF.

CDR3 region: CSVSTSGGLRNTQYF. The V gene is TRBV29-1, the J gene TRBJ2-3; the TRBD2 assignment by TCRdb is unverifiable without DNA. Germline CDR1 is SQVTM and CDR2 is ANQGSEA. The CDR3 spans 15 residues.

The genes are TRBV29-1 and TRBJ2-5; TCRdb proposes TRBD2, but this gene call is untestable without DNA. Germline lookup yields CDR1 SQVTM and CDR2 ANQGSEA. The CDR3 extends over 16 amino acids. CDR3 sequence reads: CSVEIWLVAGQETQYF.

V gene TRBV29-1 combines with J gene TRBJ1-5; TCRdb's D call, TRBD1, is unchecked because there is no DNA. The germline V gene has CDR1 SQVTM and CDR2 ANQGSEA. This CDR3 comprises 13 residues. CDR3 region: CSVARGTNQPQHF.

V gene TRBV5-1 combines with J gene TRBJ2-1; TCRdb calls TRBD1, which cannot be checked without DNA. The length of the CDR3 is 21 residues. Germline V gives CDR1 SGHRS, CDR2 YFSETQ. CDR3 loop: CASSLSQGQGGLPSSYNEQFF.

This chain joins TRBV29-1 and TRBJ2-3; TCRdb calls TRBD2, which cannot be checked without DNA. The CDR3 is 15 residues long. CDR1 SQVTM and CDR2 ANQGSEA come from the germline V gene. Here the CDR3 reads CSVLAGGRAVDTQYF.

This sequence joins TRBV9 and TRBJ2-1; TCRdb names TRBD2, which stays unverified in the absence of DNA. The CDR3 consists of 15 residues. Germline-derived CDR1 and CDR2 are SGDLS and YYNGEE. CDR3 amino acids: CASSASGRARDEQFF.

The chain's CDR3 is CASSPQEFGNTIYF. The rearrangement uses TRBV7-7 and TRBJ1-3. From germline, CDR1 is SSHAT and CDR2 FNYEAQ (reference sequence). This CDR3 spans 14 amino acids.

The chain carries TRBV15 and TRBJ1-1. Germline V gene lookup returns CDR1 LNHNV and CDR2 YYDKDF (reference sequence). This CDR3 is built from 11 residues. The CDR3 here is CATRDEGEAFF.

The CDR3: CAIRTNTGELFF. The chain combines TRBV10-3 with TRBJ2-2. Germline loops: CDR1 ENHRY, CDR2 SYGVKD. This CDR3 is 12 amino acids long.

The chain links TRBV20-1 to TRBJ2-1; the TCRdb D gene call, TRBD2, has no DNA to confirm it. Germline assignment: CDR1 DFQATT and CDR2 SNEGSKA (reference sequence). The CDR3 length is 16 residues. CDR3 residues: CSASYYGTSGYNEQFF.

The chain has TRBV9 and TRBJ2-1; TCRdb's D call, TRBD2, is unchecked because there is no DNA. CDR3 length: 17 residues. Looked up from germline, CDR1 is SGDLS and CDR2 is YYNGEE. This CDR3 reads CASSVQIAGRLYNEQFF.

The V and J genes are TRBV6-5 and TRBJ2-2. Germline CDR1 is MNHEY and CDR2 is SVGAGI. This CDR3 is 13 amino acids long. CDR3 region: CASSYTQAGELFF.

This sequence joins TRBV29-1 and TRBJ2-2. The CDR3 runs to 11 residues. Germline V gives CDR1 SQVTM, CDR2 ANQGSEA. The chain's CDR3 is CSVDFTGELFF.